Below, 5 T cell receptor beta chains from the same sample are listed, as sequenced in a study of blood T cell repertoires in COVID-19. Sequencing was performed with immunoSEQ multiplex PCR; in TCRdb, only in-frame clones are kept and a portion is missing. The sample yields fewer than 500,000 clones, 87% seen once. Specimen: PBMCs or T cells enriched from blood (not recorded which). The receptors derive from a woman aged 18-29 years who had recovered from COVID-19.

The gene calls are TRBV30 and TRBJ1-3; D is uncertain. This CDR3 is built from 13 residues. The germline V gene encodes CDR1 GTSNPN and CDR2 SVGIG (reference sequence). V lost 8 bases, J lost 4 bases, and 15 bases lay in between. CDR3 loop: CARMTEWGNTIYF. The DNA for the CDR3 is TGTGCCCGGATGACTGAGTGGGGAAACACCATATATTTT.

The rearrangement joins TRBV11-2 to TRBJ2-3; 12 bases agree with TRBD1. The germline V gene encodes CDR1 SGHAT and CDR2 FQNNGV. The CDR3 runs 17 residues. V gave up 5 bases and J gave up 5 bases; unmatched junction bases: 11. The CDR3 nucleotides read TGTGCCAGCAGCATCAGGGGGGGACAGGGGGCGAAAGATACGCAGTATTTT. This encodes CASSIRGGQGAKDTQYF.

The chain uses TRBV28 and TRBJ1-4, with 9 bases lining up with TRBD1. The germline V gene encodes CDR1 MDHEN and CDR2 SYDVKM. The CDR3 length is 16 residues. With 5 bases clipped from V and 2 bases from J, the junction kept 6 bases outside the gene matches. This CDR3 is CASSPGQGRTNEKLFF. For the CDR3, the DNA is TGTGCCAGCAGTCCGGGACAGGGTAGGACTAATGAAAAACTGTTTTTT.

The rearrangement uses TRBV6-6 and TRBJ1-1, with 10 bases matching TRBD1. CDR1 MNHNY and CDR2 SVGAGI come from the germline V gene (reference sequence). The CDR3 has 15 amino acids. J gave up 11 bases and V 7 bases, and 16 bases lay outside the gene matches. DNA of the CDR3: TGTGCCAGCATTCAAAGGACCACCGGGACAGGGGACGCTTTCTTT. This gives the protein CASIQRTTGTGDAFF.

V and J are TRBV27 and TRBJ2-7, with no clear D. This CDR3 contains 15 residues. Trimming stripped 2 bases from V and 7 bases from J, with 18 bases between. The germline V gene encodes CDR1 MNHEY and CDR2 SMNVEV (reference sequence). The CDR3 DNA reads TGTGCCAGCAGTTTAAGATTAAGACAACCGACGGAGCAGTACTTC. Protein product: CASSLRLRQPTEQYF.